The 20 T cell receptor beta chains in this list originate from one sample, sequenced in a study of T cells in Graves' hyperthyroidism and ophthalmopathy. Researchers took RNA transcripts and amplified the TCR beta CDR3 regions from them. The TCR CDR3 first-round RT-PCR relied on the HTBI primer set. MiXCR, applied by TCRdb to the multiplex PCR reads, yields one record per CDR3 protein. The sample shows a few hundred thousand distinct CDR3 sequences, roughly an eighth of them seen only once. The sequenced sample was blood. Every receptor here comes from a woman under 30 with Graves' hyperthyroidism.

Ten or more counts support this clonotype. CDR3 bases: TGTGCCAGCAGTGAAATGTCCCTGACGGACTACGAGCAGTACTTC. Its translation is CASSEMSLTDYEQYF. The chain combines TRBV2 with TRBJ2-7; no clear D gene. Per germline, CDR1 SNHLY and CDR2 FYNNEI. CDR3 length: 15 residues. V was shortened by 2 bases and J by 3 bases, with 14 bases between the two germline ends. Complete variable domain (other parts from reference TRBV2 and TRBJ2-7): EPEVTQTPSHQVTQMGQEVILRCVPISNHLYFYWYRQILGQKVEFLVSFYNNEISEKSEIFDDQFSVERPDGSNFTLKIRSTKLEDSAMYFCASSEMSLTDYEQYFGPGTRLTVT.

The chain joins TRBV6-1 to TRBJ1-3, with D possibly being TRBD1 (6 bases). This CDR3 is 15 amino acids long. CDR1 is MNHNS and CDR2 is SASEGT in the germline V gene. The germline V and J ends were trimmed by 8 bases and 2 bases, with 16 bases remaining between them. DNA for the CDR3: TGTGCCAGCGCCAATACAGGGTTAACTGGAAACACCATATATTTT. Encoded protein: CASANTGLTGNTIYF.

This clonotype was detected ten times or more. The rearrangement links TRBV24-1 to TRBJ2-5; D uncertain. The CDR3 consists of 15 residues. V was pared by 1 base and J by 7 bases, with 15 bases between. CDR1 and CDR2 from the germline V gene are KGHDR and SFDVKD. CDR3 coding DNA: TGTGCCACCAGTGATTTAGAAACGGGTGGCGGGACCCAGTACTTC. This encodes CATSDLETGGGTQYF.

A few counts support this clonotype. This chain joins TRBV6-1 and TRBJ2-3, with TRBD1 matching over 9 bases. The V gene end was trimmed by 6 bases and the J gene end by 7 bases; junction bases not matched to a gene: 5. The CDR3 sequence is 13 residues long. Germline-derived CDR1 and CDR2 are MNHNS and SASEGT. CDR3 loop: CASRGDRAHTQYF. In nucleotides, the CDR3 is TGTGCCAGCAGGGGGGACAGGGCACATACGCAGTATTTT.

This clonotype was detected ten times or more. The J gene is TRBJ2-7, the V gene TRBV20-1, with no clear D. CDR1 is DFQATT, CDR2 SNEGSKA, per germline (reference sequence). V lost 5 bases and J lost 5, with 19 bases in between. The CDR3 spans 14 residues. In nucleotides, the CDR3 is TGCAGTGCTCCGGACCGGACCCTGATTGACGAGCAGTACTTC. Protein product: CSAPDRTLIDEQYF.

The chain employs TRBV27 and TRBJ2-7; maybe TRBD1 (6 bases). The V end lost 6 bases, the J end lost 5 bases, and 11 bases lay between the germline ends. The CDR3 contains 12 residues. CDR1 is MNHEY and CDR2 is SMNVEV in the germline V gene (reference sequence). Written as DNA, the CDR3 is TGTGCCAGCAGCCTGGACAGCCACGAGCAGTACTTC. The encoded protein is CASSLDSHEQYF.

Many counts were recorded for this clonotype. The chain links TRBV6-2 or TRBV6-3 to TRBJ1-5, with 7 bases lining up with TRBD1. The V segment lost 0 bases and the J segment 1 base; nucleotides outside the gene matches: 9. This CDR3 is 18 amino acids long. CDR1 is MNHEY and CDR2 is SVGEGT in the germline V gene. CDR3 sequence (DNA): TGTGCCAGCAGTTACTCATGGGACAGTCGGGAGAGCAATCAGCCCCAGCATTTT. Encoded protein: CASSYSWDSRESNQPQHF.

This clonotype has a count of ten or more. This sequence joins TRBV12-3 or TRBV12-4 and TRBJ1-1, with D hard to call. V shed 7 bases and J shed 2 bases, with 14 bases lying between them. CDR3 length equals 14 residues. CDR3 region: CASKSSGVNTEAFF. In DNA, the CDR3 is TGTGCCAGCAAGTCCTCTGGAGTAAACACTGAAGCTTTCTTT.

This clonotype was found many times. The V call is TRBV5-6, the J call TRBJ2-3; D is possibly TRBD1 or TRBD2 (6 bases each). Trimming pared 4 bases from V and 2 bases from J, leaving 14 bases between. Germline CDR1 is SGHDT and CDR2 is YYEEEE. The CDR3 length is 15 residues. Written as DNA, the CDR3 is TGTGCCAGCAGCGGGAACAGGGACTCCACAGATACGCAGTATTTT. The encoded protein is CASSGNRDSTDTQYF.

At least ten counts were recorded for this clonotype. The chain combines TRBV12-3 or TRBV12-4 with TRBJ1-1, with D possibly being TRBD1 (6 bases). The V end lost 5 bases, the J end lost 3 bases, and 16 bases lay between the germline ends. This CDR3 contains 15 residues. The CDR3 bases are TGTGCCAGCAGTCCAAGGGGGGTTCTGGACACTGAAGCTTTCTTT. Translated, it gives CASSPRGVLDTEAFF.

In its sample, this clonotype was seen many times. The rearrangement links TRBV6-6 to TRBJ2-5; the D call may be TRBD1 or TRBD2 (5 bases each). The germline V gene has CDR1 MNHNY and CDR2 SVGAGI (reference sequence). Deletions cut 2 bases from V and 4 bases from J, with 8 bases between. This CDR3 comprises 13 residues. The CDR3 region has the DNA TGTGCCAGCAGTTACAGGGGACGAGAGACCCAGTACTTC. Translated: CASSYRGRETQYF.

This clonotype was counted only a few times. The chain joins TRBV19 to TRBJ2-5; D is perhaps TRBD1 (5 bases). The CDR3 length is 16 residues. Germline-derived CDR1 and CDR2 are LNHDA and SQIVND (reference sequence). V was clipped by 4 bases and J by 1 base, with 16 bases between them. This chain's CDR3 is CASSTEKGAFQETQYF. As DNA, the CDR3 is TGTGCCAGTAGTACGGAGAAAGGGGCCTTCCAAGAGACCCAGTACTTC.

This clonotype has a count of ten or more. For the CDR3, the DNA is TGTGCCAGCAGTGATGGTCCCGGGAAAAACTATGGCTACACCTTC. Translating gives CASSDGPGKNYGYTF. The V gene is TRBV2, the J gene TRBJ1-2; D is ambiguous. V lost 3 bases to trimming and J lost 2 bases, with 13 bases between them. Germline CDR1 and CDR2: SNHLY and FYNNEI. The CDR3 runs 15 residues.

This clonotype was counted ten times or more. The chain is built from TRBV7-2 and TRBJ2-1, with 9 bases aligning to TRBD2. Losses at the gene ends were 6 bases for V and 9 bases for J; bases not matched to a gene: 12. The germline V gene encodes CDR1 SGHTA and CDR2 FQGNSA. The CDR3 totals 15 residues. The CDR3 here is CASSSTAGGEFEQFF. The CDR3 coding sequence is TGTGCCAGCAGTTCTACTGCGGGAGGGGAGTTTGAGCAGTTCTTC.

This clonotype was counted many times. The rearrangement uses TRBV5-6 and TRBJ2-1, with D unresolved. From germline, CDR1 is SGHDT and CDR2 YYEEEE. With 0 bases removed from V and 3 bases from J, the gap between germline ends came to 13 bases. The CDR3 is 16 residues long. The CDR3 region is CASSLVQVLVYNEQFF. The CDR3 DNA reads TGTGCCAGCAGCTTGGTGCAGGTATTAGTCTACAATGAGCAGTTCTTC.

This clonotype showed up many times. The chain couples TRBV7-2 to TRBJ1-1, with unresolved D. The length of the CDR3 is 13 residues. Trimming cost V 1 base and J 4 bases, with 7 bases left between them. Germline-derived CDR1 and CDR2 are SGHTA and FQGNSA. The CDR3 loop reads CASSLDSLTEAFF. CDR3 coding DNA: TGTGCCAGCAGCTTAGACTCCCTCACTGAAGCTTTCTTT.

The table lists this clonotype with many counts. The chain links TRBV6-2 or TRBV6-3 to TRBJ2-7; D possibly uses TRBD1 or TRBD2 (5 bases each). The germline V gene has CDR1 MNHEY and CDR2 SVGEGT. V was cut by 4 bases and J by 5 bases, with 12 bases left in between. The CDR3 length is 13 residues. The CDR3 DNA follows: TGTGCCAGCAGTTGGTACGGGGCCAACGAGCAGTACTTC. Translating gives CASSWYGANEQYF.

This clonotype was recorded at least ten times. This chain connects TRBV5-1 to TRBJ2-2; unclear D gene. The CDR3 spans 14 residues. Trimming removed 0 bases from V and 1 base from J, with 4 bases in between. Looked up from germline, CDR1 is SGHRS and CDR2 is YFSETQ. The CDR3 spells CASSLVENTGELFF. In nucleotides, the CDR3 is TGCGCCAGCAGCTTGGTCGAGAACACCGGGGAGCTGTTTTTT.

There are many counts of this clonotype. This chain links TRBV3-1 with TRBJ2-3; 13 positions agree with TRBD2. Germline CDR1 reads LGHDT; CDR2 reads YNNKEL (reference sequence). CDR3 size: 16 residues. V was clipped by 1 base and J by 6 bases; unmatched bases: 4. CDR3 DNA sequence: TGTGCCAGCAGCCAAGCTACTAGCGGGAGGGCCGATACGCAGTATTTT. Its protein product is CASSQATSGRADTQYF.

The genes are TRBV5-6 and TRBJ1-5, with D uncertain. Germline values: CDR1 SGHDT, CDR2 YYEEEE. Trimming left V 2 bases short and J 5 bases short, with 11 bases between. This CDR3 is built from 14 residues. The CDR3 here is CASSFSFGDQPQHF. For the CDR3, the DNA is TGTGCCAGCAGCTTCTCTTTCGGGGATCAGCCCCAGCATTTT.